These T cell receptor beta chains were read from a single sample in a study of blood T cell repertoires in COVID-19. TCRdb's copy holds only in-frame clones and misses some; the assay was immunoSEQ multiplex PCR. The profile shows approximately 210,000 clones, 65% to 90% of them singletons. Sequencing was done on a sample of peripheral blood. These receptors were obtained from a human donor in a cohort sampled during active COVID-19. The CDR3 runs from the conserved cysteine through the conserved F or W. A D gene is named only where the DNA matches it firmly. Rows may omit the clone size; those that give it use once, few, many or a size class.

j_call clone_size d_call v_call cdr3_nt cdr3_aa
TRBJ1-2 NA TRBD1 TRBV5-1 TGCGCCAGCAGCTCCCAGGGGGCGAGCTATGGCTACACCTTC CASSSQGASYGYTF
TRBJ1-6 NA NA TRBV4-2 TGTGCCAGCAGCCAAGAAAGGGCAGGGGTTCGGTCACCCCTCCACTTT CASSQERAGVRSPLHF
TRBJ2-7 once NA TRBV25-1 TGTGCCAGCAGTGATCACGGACAACCGTGGTCCTACGAGCAGTACTTC CASSDHGQPWSYEQYF
TRBJ1-2 NA NA TRBV7-2 TGTGCCAGCAGCTTAGTGGAGGTGGCTGGCTACACCTTC CASSLVEVAGYTF
TRBJ1-3 once NA TRBV7-7 TGTGCCAGCAGCCCAGGGGTATCTGGAAACACCATATATTTT CASSPGVSGNTIYF
TRBJ2-7 NA TRBD2 TRBV15 TGTGCCACCAGCAGAGATCGGAATAGCGGGGCCCCCGCGGAGCAGTACTTC CATSRDRNSGAPAEQYF
TRBJ2-7 NA TRBD2 TRBV30 TGTGCCTGGAGTGTACGGACTAGCGGGAGAGCAAGGAACGAGCAGTACTTC CAWSVRTSGRARNEQYF
TRBJ2-7 NA NA TRBV6-6 TGTGCCAGCAGTTACGCCGTAGAGTACGAGCAGTACTTC CASSYAVEYEQYF
TRBJ2-7 NA NA TRBV7-9 TGTGCCATCAGGCCGAAGACACCCTACGAGCAGTACTTC CAIRPKTPYEQYF
TRBJ2-1 NA TRBD2 TRBV18 TGTGCCAGCTCAAGGGAGGGCGTTTACAATGAGCAGTTCTTC CASSREGVYNEQFF
TRBJ2-7 NA NA TRBV4-3 TGCGCCAGCAGCCGAGTCAGGGATACCACCTACGAGCAGTACTTC CASSRVRDTTYEQYF
TRBJ2-3 once NA TRBV6-2/TRBV6-3 TGTGCCAGCAGTCGAATAAGACTAGCAGGGGAAGATACGCAGTATTTT CASSRIRLAGEDTQYF
TRBJ2-3 NA TRBD1 TRBV5-1 TGCGCCAGCAGCTTGGACAGGGGGCGAGACCAGCGTGATACAGATACGCAGTATTTT CASSLDRGRDQRDTDTQYF
TRBJ2-7 NA NA TRBV7-9 TGTGCCAGCAGCACGACTTCCTCCTACGAGCAGTACTTC CASSTTSSYEQYF
TRBJ2-7 NA TRBD1 TRBV6-1 TGTGCCAGCAGTGAAGGGCGAGACAGGGCCTACGAGCAGTACTTC CASSEGRDRAYEQYF
TRBJ1-5 once NA TRBV10-3 TGTGCCATCAGTGTAGAAGGGGTGAAGCCCCAGCATTTT CAISVEGVKPQHF